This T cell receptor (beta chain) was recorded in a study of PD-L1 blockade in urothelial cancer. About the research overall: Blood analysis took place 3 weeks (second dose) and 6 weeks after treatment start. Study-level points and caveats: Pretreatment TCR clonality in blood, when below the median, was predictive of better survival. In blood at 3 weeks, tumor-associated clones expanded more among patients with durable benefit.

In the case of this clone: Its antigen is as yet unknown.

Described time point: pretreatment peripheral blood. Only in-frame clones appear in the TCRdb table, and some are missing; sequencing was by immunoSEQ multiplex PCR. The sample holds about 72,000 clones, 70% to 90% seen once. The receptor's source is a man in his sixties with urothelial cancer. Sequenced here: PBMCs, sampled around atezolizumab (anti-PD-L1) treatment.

The CDR3, as DNA: TGTGCCAGCAGTTCATTCTACGAGCAGTACTTC. It encodes CASSSFYEQYF. V and J are TRBV28 and TRBJ2-7; no clear D gene. The CDR3 length is 11 residues. Trimming left V 4 bases short and J 3 bases short, with 4 bases between. Germline CDR1 MDHEN, CDR2 SYDVKM.